This T cell receptor beta chain comes out of a study of vaccination and CD4 T cells after COVID-19 (dated by TCRdb to the early 2020s). Concerning the study at large: SARS-CoV-2 positivity had been established in the convalescent patients by nasal swab PCR, and mild disease was recorded in several of these patients and severe disease in one. Control cultures used a CEFX viral epitope pool as positive control, an HIV-1 Nef peptide pool as negative control, or no peptide. Six males and four females were included in the convalescent cohort, with two Hispanic individuals, seven Caucasians, two Asians and one multiracial person represented. Overlapping spike peptide pools from SARS-CoV-2 and from the common cold coronaviruses HCoV-NL63, HCoV-OC43 and HCoV-229E were used as culture stimuli. Post-COVID blood samples were collected from convalescent patients a median of around 100 days after diagnosis, with a range of about 35 to 170 days. The time from the second vaccine dose to post-vaccine blood sampling had a median of roughly 79 days and ranged from about 12 to 241 days. Participants got two doses of the Pfizer-BioNTech BNT162b2 vaccine (n=8) or two doses of the Moderna mRNA-1273 vaccine (n=2). The spike-specific CD4+ TCR repertoire was compared before and after mRNA vaccination in around ten COVID-19 convalescent patients and a few infection-naive healthy vaccine recipients.

Notes on this clonotype: Its specific antigen is unknown. No much larger clone exists at a distance of one base, and base qualities are not known.

Explained via the paper, the treatment or condition label denotes: approximately 9-day PBMC culture with coronavirus spike peptide pools or control peptides (ViraFEST assay). To expand antigen-specific T cells with peptide pools and then pick out the expanded clonotypes through TCR sequencing, the study relied on the ViraFEST assay. The convalescent patients' positive SARS-CoV-2 PCR tests were from March to December 2020, which was before the Alpha, Beta and Delta variants emerged in the United States. About 2 million PBMCs per well were cultured in IMDM with approximately 5.2% human AB serum and approximately 10 IU/ml IL-2, plus 10 ug/ml peptide pools. Half of the culture medium was replaced with fresh IL-2-containing medium on days 3 and 7. After about 11 days of culture, CD4+ T cells were isolated by negative selection using the EasySep CD4+ T cell isolation kit. PBMCs were separated from whole blood using Ficoll-Paque Plus gradient centrifugation and then either used fresh or cryopreserved at -140C. In general, triplicate wells were set up for every culture condition.

Points the paper makes about the study in general: Of the vaccine-specific clones found in convalescent patients, nearly all (304 of 307) were mono-reactive for SARS-CoV-2 spike instead of being cross-reactive with common cold coronaviruses. Only a relatively small number of convalescent patients were included in the study, and early timepoints following natural infection were not analyzed. Among convalescent patients, a median around 89% of the SARS-CoV-2-reactive clones seen after vaccination appeared only after vaccination, which suggests priming specific to the vaccine. An increase in the median number of SARS-CoV-2-reactive clonotypes from some 20 after infection to a few dozen after vaccination was observed, but the change was not found to be significant.

Library preparation was by PCR. At the Johns Hopkins FTIC core, DNA from the cultured CD4+ T cells underwent TCR sequencing with the Oncomine TCR Beta short-read assay. The QIAamp micro DNA kit was used to extract genomic DNA from the cultured CD4+ T cells. Oncomine TCR Beta libraries made from cultured CD4+ T cells were pooled using unique dual indexes and sequenced on an Illumina iSeq 100. From the authors' description of their analysis: Non-productive sequences were filtered out, and CDR3s that did not start with C, did not end with F or W, or were shorter than 7 amino acids were discarded. Antigen-specific clonotypes were identified using the MANAFEST web application through comparison of peptide-stimulated wells with reference and other culture wells. An FDR below 0.05, an odds ratio above 5, and a productive frequency above 0.1% in at least two of three replicate wells were required for clones to be considered positive. Cross-reactive clonotypes were defined as significantly expanded in both SARS-CoV-2 spike wells and at least one common cold coronavirus spike condition. Levenshtein distances (stringdist) and unrooted phylogenetic trees (ape) in R version 3.6.1 were used to assess CDR3 homology. In-frame beta chains were kept once TCRdb had trimmed the public reads at Q25 with fastp and called clones with MiXCR. Duplicate CDR3 protein sequences are folded into a single record with the most common DNA and genes. TCRdb, not the original authors, processed these V and J calls. The sample includes over 11,000 distinct CDR3 sequences, with about 24% observed a single time. The ten largest clones represent 18% of the sample.

For this chain, trimming is 1 base at the V end and 5 bases at the J end, and the number of junction bases without a gene match is 5. The CDR3 spans 15 residues, from the cysteine through the phenylalanine. Here the CDR3 DNA is all that survives: 45 bases in frame from base 1. The rearranged chain carries TRBV12-3 or TRBV12-4 and TRBJ2-7, with 10 bases in between that match TRBD1. This TCR was recovered from a human donor who had recovered from COVID-19. Sequencing used CD4+ T cells from blood, cultured in vitro, obtained after SARS-CoV-2 vaccination. The bases are TGTGCCAGCAGTTTAGGCCCGGACAGGGGGGACGAGCAGTACTTC. It encodes CASSLGPDRGDEQYF.